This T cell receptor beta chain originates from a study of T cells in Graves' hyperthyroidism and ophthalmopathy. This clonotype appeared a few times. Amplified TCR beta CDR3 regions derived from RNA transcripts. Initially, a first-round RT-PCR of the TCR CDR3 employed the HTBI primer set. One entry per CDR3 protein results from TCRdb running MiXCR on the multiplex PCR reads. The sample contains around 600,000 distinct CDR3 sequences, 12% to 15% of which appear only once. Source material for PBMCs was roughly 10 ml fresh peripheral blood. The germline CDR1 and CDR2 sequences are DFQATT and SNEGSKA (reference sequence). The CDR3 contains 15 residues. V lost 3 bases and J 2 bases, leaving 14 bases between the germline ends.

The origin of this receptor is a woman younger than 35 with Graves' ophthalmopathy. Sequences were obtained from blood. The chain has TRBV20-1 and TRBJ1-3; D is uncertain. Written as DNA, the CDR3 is TGCAGTGCTAGTGGTGGCAGTGGTGCTGGAAACACCATATATTTT. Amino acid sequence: CSASGGSGAGNTIYF.